Shown below are 24 T cell receptor beta chains from a single sample sequenced in a study of blood T cell repertoires in COVID-19 (dated by TCRdb to the early 2020s). The library was prepared using the immunoSEQ multiplex PCR assay. TCRdb stores this immuneACCESS table with in-frame sequences only. Part of the clones is absent; in the studies checked, under half of the shortfall reflects unresolved V genes, and no reason is known for the rest. The sample table contains approximately 270,000 clones; only one count was recorded for around nine tenths of them. About 8.6% of the sample is taken by the ten largest. The specimen was peripheral blood. The receptor source for this set is a man aged 40-49 years with active or convalescent COVID-19.

The chain employs TRBV4-1 and TRBJ1-5; possible D gene TRBD1, 5 bases. V was trimmed by 3 bases and J by 1 base, leaving 16 bases between them. CDR3 size: 17 residues. The germline V gene has CDR1 MGHRA and CDR2 YSYEKL. CDR3 region: CASSQKLRETSNQPQHF. Here the CDR3 DNA reads TGCGCCAGCAGCCAGAAACTCAGGGAAACAAGCAATCAGCCCCAGCATTTT.

The chain carries TRBV13 and TRBJ2-7; TRBD1 matches 9 bases. The CDR3 runs 14 residues. CDR1 and CDR2 (germline): PRHDT, FYEKMQ (reference sequence). V trimming: 6 bases; J trimming: 2 bases; junction bases outside the gene matches: 5. The CDR3 spells CASRTHRGPYEQYF. CDR3 nucleotides: TGTGCCAGCAGAACCCACAGGGGGCCCTACGAGCAGTACTTC.

V and J are TRBV7-3 and TRBJ2-5, with 10 bases identical to TRBD2. The J segment lost 5 bases and the V segment lost 7 bases, leaving 10 bases of the junction unmatched. The germline CDR1 and CDR2 sequences are SGHTA and FQGTGA. The CDR3 is 15 residues long. The chain's CDR3 is CASIPPAGGLETQYF. CDR3 nucleotides: TGTGCCAGCATCCCGCCAGCGGGGGGGCTTGAGACCCAGTACTTC. The whole variable domain, filled in from reference TRBV7-3 and TRBJ2-5, reads GAGVSQTPSNKVTEKGKYVELRCDPISGHTALYWYRQSLGQGPEFLIYFQGTGAADDSGLPNDRFFAVRPEGSVSTLKIQRTERGDSAVYLCASIPPAGGLETQYFGPGTRLLVL.

This clone was observed once. This chain joins TRBV24-1 and TRBJ1-5, with 7 bases fitting TRBD1. The germline gives CDR1 KGHDR, CDR2 SFDVKD. The CDR3 loop spans 16 amino acids. V shed 3 bases and J 5 bases; nucleotides not matched to a gene: 9. The CDR3 loop reads CATSDGLGGGYQPQHF. DNA of the CDR3: TGTGCCACCAGTGATGGCTTAGGGGGCGGATATCAGCCCCAGCATTTT.

This clone was observed once. The rearrangement links TRBV6-1 to TRBJ1-2; D may be TRBD1 (5 bases). Germline CDR1 MNHNS, CDR2 SASEGT. V was trimmed by 3 bases and J by 2 bases, leaving 7 bases between them. This CDR3 is built from 13 residues. DNA of the CDR3: TGTGCCAGCAGTGAGACAGTCAACTATGGCTACACCTTC. Protein product: CASSETVNYGYTF.

V is TRBV18 and J is TRBJ1-2; D is perhaps TRBD1 (6 bases). The germline V gene has CDR1 KGHSH and CDR2 LQKENI. With 2 bases removed from V and 6 bases from J, the gap between germline ends came to 16 bases. The length of the CDR3 is 15 residues. In nucleotides, the CDR3 is TGTGCCAGCTCACCATCGCACCCCCGGACAGATGGCTACACCTTC. Its protein product is CASSPSHPRTDGYTF.

J is TRBJ1-5 and V is TRBV30; no clear D. In germline, CDR1 is GTSNPN, CDR2 SVGIG (reference sequence). This CDR3 region has 13 residues. V lost 4 bases and J lost 0, with 7 bases in between. The CDR3 nucleotides read TGTGCCTGGACCCCCCATAGCAATCAGCCCCAGCATTTT. Its translation is CAWTPHSNQPQHF.

The chain couples TRBV5-6 to TRBJ2-5, with TRBD1 matching over 7 bases. Unmatched junction bases numbered 10, after V lost 5 bases and J lost 3 bases. Germline V gene data show CDR1 as SGHDT and CDR2 as YYEEEE. The length of the CDR3 is 15 residues. CDR3 DNA: TGTGCCAGCAGTACCCCGCCAGGGGGTAAAGAGACCCAGTACTTC. Its protein is CASSTPPGGKETQYF.

Comment on this clone: At one of its ends the junction is not consistent with the germline gene, which may arise from a read error. V is TRBV12-5 and J is TRBJ2-7; 8 nucleotides align to TRBD2. The CDR3 contains 11 residues. Germline-derived CDR1 and CDR2 are LGHNT and FRNRAP. Here the CDR3 DNA reads TGTGCTAGTGGTCGGGAGGGACGGAGGGACTTC. This translates into CASGREGRRDF. The complete variable domain, with remaining parts taken from reference TRBV12-5 and TRBJ2-7, reads DARVTQTPRHKVTEMGQEVTMRCQPILGHNTVFWYRQTMMQGLELLAYFRNRAPLDDSGMPKDRFSAEMPDATLATLKIQPSEPRDSAVYFCASGREGRRDFGPGTRLTVT.

V and J are TRBV5-5 and TRBJ2-3; TRBD1 is a possible D gene (6 bases). Germline V gene sequence: CDR1 SGHKS, CDR2 YYEKEE (reference sequence). The CDR3 is made up of 14 amino acids. Trimming took 3 bases from V and 4 from J, leaving 12 bases between them. The DNA of the CDR3 is TGTGCCAGCAGCTACTCAGGGGCGGCAGATACGCAGTATTTT. Its translation is CASSYSGAADTQYF.

V and J are TRBV12-3 or TRBV12-4 and TRBJ1-1; D is unresolved. The V and J ends lost 9 bases and 2 bases respectively, with 7 bases between them. This CDR3 is 11 amino acids long. The CDR3 region is CASRGNTEAFF. CDR3 sequence (DNA): TGTGCCAGTCGGGGTAACACTGAAGCTTTCTTT.

V and J are TRBV5-5 and TRBJ2-3, with 8 bases lining up with TRBD2. The CDR3 totals 15 residues. Germline CDR1 is SGHKS and CDR2 is YYEKEE (reference sequence). The V segment lost 7 bases and the J segment 4 bases; nucleotides outside the gene matches: 11. CDR3 in amino acids: CASGSGTSSADTQYF. The CDR3 nucleotides are TGTGCCAGCGGATCCGGGACTAGTTCGGCAGATACGCAGTATTTT.

DNA of the CDR3: TGTGCCAGCAGCCGGGGACAATCAGATACGCAGTATTTT. Amino acids: CASSRGQSDTQYF. This chain links TRBV5-4 with TRBJ2-3; tentatively, D is TRBD1 (6 bases). Trimming removed 4 bases at V and 4 bases at J, with 10 bases between. The length of the CDR3 is 13 residues. Germline CDR1 is SGHNT and CDR2 is YYREEE (reference sequence). The full variable domain, rest sourced from reference TRBV5-4 and TRBJ2-3, is ETGVTQSPTHLIKTRGQQVTLRCSSQSGHNTVSWYQQALGQGPQFIFQYYREEENGRGNFPPRFSGLQFPNYSSELNVNALELDDSALYLCASSRGQSDTQYFGPGTRLTVL.

This chain links TRBV24-1 with TRBJ2-3; TRBD1 is a possible D gene (6 bases). Germline V gene sequence: CDR1 KGHDR, CDR2 SFDVKD. The V end lost 4 bases, the J end lost 3 bases, and 10 bases lay between the germline ends. CDR3 length: 14 residues. In DNA form, the CDR3 reads TGTGCCACCAGTGAAGGCAGGGGAACAGATACGCAGTATTTT. This translates into CATSEGRGTDTQYF.

This clone was seen more than once but under ten times. V usage is TRBV5-1 and J usage is TRBJ2-3; 11 positions agree with TRBD1. The CDR3 consists of 16 residues. Per the germline V gene, CDR1 is SGHRS and CDR2 is YFSETQ. Trimming removed 1 base from V and 4 bases from J; junction bases left unmatched: 5. CDR3: CASSLRGTGGPDTQYF. The CDR3 bases are TGCGCCAGCAGCTTGAGAGGGACAGGGGGACCAGATACGCAGTATTTT.

To note about this clone: Other DNA sequences from this sample encode an identical CDR3 as well. The genes are TRBV7-9 and TRBJ1-1; D is ambiguous. The V end was cut by 3 bases, the J end by 1 base, with 6 bases between. The CDR3 runs 13 residues. The V gene's germline CDR1 is SEHNR and CDR2 FQNEAQ (reference sequence). The CDR3 sequence: CASSFGGNTEAFF. CDR3 coding DNA: TGTGCCAGCAGCTTCGGCGGGAACACTGAAGCTTTCTTT.

This clone was counted at least ten times. V is TRBV29-1 and J is TRBJ2-3; 9 bases align to TRBD1. CDR3 length equals 13 residues. V trimming: 7 bases; J trimming: 0 bases; junction bases outside the gene matches: 2. Germline CDR1 is SQVTM and CDR2 is ANQGSEA. CDR3 bases: TGCAGCGGACAGGGGGGGAGCACAGATACGCAGTATTTT. It translates to CSGQGGSTDTQYF.

This clone has more than one count but fewer than ten. V usage is TRBV4-1 and J usage is TRBJ2-1; 10 nucleotides line up with TRBD1. This CDR3 has 17 amino acids. In germline, CDR1 is MGHRA, CDR2 YSYEKL. Trimming cost V 2 bases and J 8 bases; bases outside gene matches: 12. The CDR3 DNA is TGCGCCAGCAGCCAATCCGGGACAGGGGCCCCGGAGGATGAGCAGTTCTTC. This codes for CASSQSGTGAPEDEQFF.

This rearrangement joins TRBV19 to TRBJ1-1; perhaps TRBD1 as D (6 bases). Germline V CDR1 and CDR2: LNHDA, SQIVND (reference sequence). Trimming stripped 6 bases from V and 0 bases from J, with 14 bases between. There are 15 residues in the CDR3. CDR3 region: CASRDQDRLNTEAFF. Here the CDR3 DNA reads TGTGCCAGTAGGGACCAAGACAGGTTGAACACTGAAGCTTTCTTT.

The V call is TRBV11-2, the J call TRBJ1-4, with D perhaps TRBD1 (5 bases). Germline CDR1 reads SGHAT; CDR2 reads FQNNGV. V lost 7 bases, J lost 3 bases, and 9 bases lay in between. The CDR3 loop spans 13 amino acids. CDR3 loop: CASNTGANEKLFF. The DNA of the CDR3 is TGTGCCAGCAACACGGGGGCTAATGAAAAACTGTTTTTT.

The chain recombines TRBV7-9 with TRBJ1-1; no clear D. Germline lookup yields CDR1 SEHNR and CDR2 FQNEAQ (reference sequence). V lost 1 base, J lost 4 bases, and 10 bases lay in between. CDR3 length equals 14 residues. CDR3: CASSLGPLGTEAFF. CDR3 in DNA: TGTGCCAGCAGCTTAGGCCCACTAGGCACTGAAGCTTTCTTT.

The chain uses TRBV19 and TRBJ1-5; maybe TRBD1 (5 bases). V was shortened by 3 bases and J by 4 bases, with 10 bases between the two germline ends. Looked up from germline, CDR1 is LNHDA and CDR2 is SQIVND (reference sequence). The CDR3 runs 14 residues. DNA for the CDR3: TGTGCCAGTAGTATTGGGGCAGAAAATCAGCCCCAGCATTTT. Protein product: CASSIGAENQPQHF.

The rearrangement joins TRBV18 to TRBJ2-5; possible D gene TRBD1, 6 bases. This CDR3 has 15 amino acids. Per the germline V gene, CDR1 is KGHSH and CDR2 is LQKENI. Trimming cost V 3 bases and J 5 bases, with 16 bases left between them. This CDR3 reads CASSPPSRGQETQYF. In DNA form, the CDR3 reads TGTGCCAGCTCACCTCCGAGCAGGGGCCAGGAGACCCAGTACTTC.

V is TRBV5-4 and J is TRBJ2-5, with TRBD1 identical over 7 bases. The germline V gene has CDR1 SGHNT and CDR2 YYREEE (reference sequence). J lost 2 bases, V lost 4 bases, and 5 bases had no gene match. This CDR3 has 14 amino acids. The CDR3 here is CASSPGTDQETQYF. Here the CDR3 DNA reads TGTGCCAGCAGCCCCGGGACAGATCAAGAGACCCAGTACTTC.